The clone carrying this T cell receptor (beta chain) was observed a few times. Its antigen remains unidentified. The sample comes from a study of T cells in Graves' hyperthyroidism and ophthalmopathy. Study conclusions and caveats: Within blood appeared most thyroid clonotypes that had expanded above 0.001. Ophthalmopathy was identified by the model a median about 6.4 months ahead of onset.

Uncontrolled infection, other autoimmune disease, pregnancy or lactation led to exclusion. Amplification yielded TCR beta CDR3 regions, with RNA transcripts as the source. Primed by the HTBI set, a first-round RT-PCR was run on the TCR CDR3. TCRdb processed the multiplex PCR reads anew with MiXCR; each CDR3 protein has one entry. The sample holds 650,000 to 800,000 distinct CDR3 sequences, about 45% seen once. Sample: peripheral blood or thyroid tissue (not recorded which). This clonotype was sampled from an adult man with Graves' disease, either hyperthyroidism or ophthalmopathy (not recorded which).

The CDR3 nucleotides read TGCAGTGCTAGGCCCAGGGGAGGGAGGTACCAAGAGACCCAGTACTTC. Protein product: CSARPRGGRYQETQYF. This chain connects TRBV20-1 to TRBJ2-5; a weak D match, TRBD2 (7 bases). This CDR3 comprises 16 residues. Trimming took 3 bases from V and 0 from J, leaving 17 bases between them. The germline gives CDR1 DFQATT, CDR2 SNEGSKA (reference sequence).